This TCR beta chain stems from a study of response to subunit inactivated influenza vaccine. Study conclusions and caveats: The authors suggested that few new T cells are recruited per seasonal influenza vaccination.

This clonotype appeared a few times. Its antigen is not known. Each CDR3 protein gets one entry after TCRdb re-called the RT-PCR reads with MiXCR. The sample records roughly 760,000 distinct CDR3 sequences, 21% being singletons. This CDR3 is 16 amino acids long. Germline CDR1 KGHSH, CDR2 LQKENI. The V gene end was trimmed by 0 bases and the J gene end by 3 bases; junction bases not matched to a gene: 6. The chain carries TRBV18 and TRBJ2-3; 7 bases map to TRBD2. The sample here was PBMCs from blood, taken around 5 days after vaccination. The clonotype originates from a man aged 50-60 years who received an inactivated influenza vaccine. This chain's CDR3 is CASSPPTSLSTDTQYF. In DNA, the CDR3 is TGTGCCAGCTCACCACCGACTAGCCTCTCGACAGATACGCAGTATTTT.